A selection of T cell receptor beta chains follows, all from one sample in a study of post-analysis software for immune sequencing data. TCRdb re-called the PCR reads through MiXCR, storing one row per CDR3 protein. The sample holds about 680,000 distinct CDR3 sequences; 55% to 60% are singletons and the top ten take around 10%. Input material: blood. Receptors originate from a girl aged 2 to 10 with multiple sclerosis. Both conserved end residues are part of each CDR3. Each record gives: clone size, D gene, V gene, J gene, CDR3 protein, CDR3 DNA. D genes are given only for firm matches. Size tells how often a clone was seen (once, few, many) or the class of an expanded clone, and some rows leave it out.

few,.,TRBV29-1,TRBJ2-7,CSVEAVWGSGYEQYF,TGCAGCGTTGAGGCGGTATGGGGGAGCGGCTACGAGCAGTACTTC
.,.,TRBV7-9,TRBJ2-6,CASSGRGTGANVLTF,TGTGCCAGCAGCGGGCGGGGAACTGGGGCCAACGTCCTGACTTTC
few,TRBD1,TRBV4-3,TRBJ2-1,CASSQDGTGGNEQFF,TGCGCCAGCAGCCAAGACGGGACAGGGGGGAATGAGCAGTTCTTC
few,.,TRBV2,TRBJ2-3,CASSALPSGTDTQYF,TGTGCCAGCAGTGCGCTTCCTAGCGGCACAGATACGCAGTATTTT
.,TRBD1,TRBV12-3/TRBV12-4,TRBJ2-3,CASRTGVTTDTQYF,TGTGCCAGCAGGACAGGGGTAACGACAGATACGCAGTATTTT
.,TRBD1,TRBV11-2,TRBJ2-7,CASSSTGIDYEQYF,TGTGCCAGCAGCTCGACAGGGATAGACTACGAGCAGTACTTC
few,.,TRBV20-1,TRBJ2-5,CSARAVQETQYF,TGCAGTGCTAGAGCGGTCCAAGAGACCCAGTACTTC
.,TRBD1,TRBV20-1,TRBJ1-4,CRAGTGDEKLFF,TGCAGAGCCGGGACAGGCGATGAAAAACTGTTTTTT
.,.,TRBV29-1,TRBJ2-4,CSVAEDPGLIKYF,TGCAGCGTTGCAGAAGATCCGGGTCTCATTAAGTACTTC
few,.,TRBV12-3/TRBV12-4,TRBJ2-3,CASSLLGAITDTQYF,TGTGCCAGCAGTTTATTAGGGGCGATCACAGATACGCAGTATTTT
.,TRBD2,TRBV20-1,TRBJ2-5,CSGRAGGPGETQYF,TGCAGCGGTAGAGCGGGAGGGCCAGGGGAGACCCAGTACTTC
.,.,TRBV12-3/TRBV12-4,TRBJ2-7,CASSLGTLTPYEQYF,TGTGCCAGCAGTTTAGGCACTCTTACACCCTACGAGCAGTACTTC
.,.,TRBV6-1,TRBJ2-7,CASSERPGTGYEQYF,TGTGCCAGCAGTGAACGGCCAGGGACGGGGTACGAGCAGTACTTC
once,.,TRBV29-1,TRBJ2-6,CSVMRDTTSGANVLTF,TGCAGCGTCATGCGGGACACAACCTCTGGGGCCAACGTCCTGACTTTC
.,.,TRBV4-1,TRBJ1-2,CASSPQTSYGYTF,TGCGCCAGCAGCCCTCAGACAAGCTATGGCTACACCTTC
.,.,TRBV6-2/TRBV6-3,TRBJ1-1,CASSSGGGYTEAFF,TGTGCCAGCAGTTCCGGGGGAGGGTACACTGAAGCTTTCTTT
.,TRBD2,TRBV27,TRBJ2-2,CASSFWGLALPGELFF,TGTGCCAGCAGTTTCTGGGGACTAGCCCTGCCGGGGGAGCTGTTTTTT
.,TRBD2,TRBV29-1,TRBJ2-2,CSVGTSGGEVGELFF,TGCAGCGTTGGTACTAGCGGGGGAGAGGTCGGGGAGCTGTTTTTT
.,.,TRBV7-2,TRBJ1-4,CASSLRRLDKLFF,TGTGCCAGCAGCCTCAGACGTCTGGATAAACTGTTTTTT
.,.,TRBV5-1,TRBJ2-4,CASSLGDWLAKNIQYF,TGCGCCAGCAGCTTGGGGGACTGGCTAGCCAAAAACATTCAGTACTTC
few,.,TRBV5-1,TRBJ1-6,CASSLSAGSLNSPLHF,TGCGCCAGCAGCTTGAGTGCGGGGTCTCTTAATTCACCCCTCCACTTT
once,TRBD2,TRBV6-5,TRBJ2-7,CASSSGISASYEQYF,TGTGCCAGCAGTAGCGGGATATCTGCCTCCTACGAGCAGTACTTC
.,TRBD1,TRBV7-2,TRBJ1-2,CASSWDRAYGYTF,TGTGCCAGCAGTTGGGACAGGGCCTATGGCTACACCTTC
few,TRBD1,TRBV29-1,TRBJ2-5,CSVVRTGAGETQYF,TGCAGCGTTGTCAGGACAGGGGCGGGGGAGACCCAGTACTTC
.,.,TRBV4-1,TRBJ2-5,CASSGVGSFPGAQYF,TGCGCCAGCAGCGGCGTCGGTAGCTTCCCCGGCGCCCAGTACTTC
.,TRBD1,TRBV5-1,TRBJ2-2,CASSGYRGRNTGELFF,TGCGCCAGCAGCGGTTACAGGGGGCGGAACACCGGGGAGCTGTTTTTT
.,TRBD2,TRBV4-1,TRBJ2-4,CASSQPSGRAGNKNIQYF,TGCGCCAGCAGCCAACCTAGCGGGAGGGCCGGAAACAAAAACATTCAGTACTTC
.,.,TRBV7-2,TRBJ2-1,CASSLDGSGSYNEQFF,TGTGCCAGCAGCTTAGACGGGAGCGGGTCCTACAATGAGCAGTTCTTC
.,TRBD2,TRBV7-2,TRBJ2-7,CASSLRGLAGREQYF,TGTGCCAGCAGCCTTAGAGGACTAGCGGGACGCGAGCAGTACTTC
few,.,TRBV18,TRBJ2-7,CASSPIQSSYEQYF,TGTGCCAGCTCACCAATACAGAGCTCCTACGAGCAGTACTTC
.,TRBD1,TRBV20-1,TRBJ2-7,CSACIRDRKHEQYF,TGCAGTGCTTGTATCCGGGACAGGAAGCACGAGCAGTACTTC
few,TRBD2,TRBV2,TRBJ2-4,CASRPGLAGGKNIQYF,TGTGCCAGCAGGCCTGGACTAGCGGGAGGCAAAAACATTCAGTACTTC
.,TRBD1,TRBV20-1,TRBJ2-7,CSALIGTGVYEQYF,TGCAGTGCACTAATCGGGACAGGTGTCTACGAGCAGTACTTC
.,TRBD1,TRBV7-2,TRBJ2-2,CAGSPTGTGHTGELFF,TGTGCCGGCAGTCCCACCGGGACAGGGCACACCGGGGAGCTGTTTTTT
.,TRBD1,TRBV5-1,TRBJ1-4,CASSAGQTAGKLFF,TGCGCCAGCAGCGCGGGACAGACAGCCGGAAAACTGTTTTTT
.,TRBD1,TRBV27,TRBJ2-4,CASSPKGALAKNIQYF,TGTGCCAGCAGTCCCAAGGGGGCTCTAGCCAAAAACATTCAGTACTTC
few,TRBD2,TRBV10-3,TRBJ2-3,CAINEPAGAFSADTQYF,TGTGCCATCAATGAGCCAGCGGGGGCCTTTAGCGCAGATACGCAGTATTTT
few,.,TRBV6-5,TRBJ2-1,CASSFLTVENHNEQFF,TGTGCCAGCAGTTTTTTAACTGTGGAAAACCACAATGAGCAGTTCTTC
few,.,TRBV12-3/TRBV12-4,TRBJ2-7,CASSLNQAGSYEQYF,TGTGCCAGCAGTTTAAATCAGGCTGGCTCCTACGAGCAGTACTTC
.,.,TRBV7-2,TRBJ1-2,CASSLVGLREIRNNYGYTF,TGTGCCAGCAGCTTAGTGGGTCTGAGGGAGATCCGAAATAACTATGGCTACACCTTC
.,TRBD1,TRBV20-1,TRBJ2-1,CSARVPTGADEQFF,TGCAGTGCTAGGGTACCAACAGGGGCTGATGAGCAGTTCTTC